In this sample, the clone carrying this TCR beta chain turned up a few times. As yet, its antigen is unknown. This sample is part of a study of cytomegalovirus exposure and HLA in healthy donors. On the study more broadly: From some 190 million T cells, an earlier analysis saw roughly 100 million unique TCR beta sequences. Study outcomes and limitations: Sequencing likely caused a cluster of highly shared sequence variants. Analyses of presence and absence presupposed an approximately uniform sequencing depth across donors. In an earlier analysis, most TCR beta V segments were productive about 87% or about 30% of the time.

Germline V gene sequence: CDR1 MNHEY, CDR2 SVGAGI. The CDR3 extends over 12 amino acids. V was clipped by 1 base and J by 7 bases, with 5 bases between them. Primers included in the PCR were 60 Vbeta and 13 Jbeta primers. Sequencing was performed with immunoSEQ multiplex PCR; in TCRdb, only in-frame clones are kept and a portion is missing. Seen here are roughly 250,000 clones, 80% observed once, and the top ten hold roughly 0.31%. Sequencing was done on a sample of PBMCs. The clonotype originates from a girl aged 2 to 9 in good health and CMV-seronegative. V is TRBV6-5 and J is TRBJ2-1; D is ambiguous. Written as DNA, the CDR3 is TGTGCCAGCAGTTACTTCGGGAATGAGCAGTTCTTC. The encoded protein is CASSYFGNEQFF.